One and the same sample provided the 21 T cell receptor beta chains below, sequenced in a study of blood T cell repertoires in COVID-19. Using immunoSEQ multiplex PCR, the repertoire was profiled, and TCRdb retains in-frame clones only, with some absent. In the table there are 300,000 to 400,000 clones, more than 70% of which are singletons. Sequenced material: peripheral blood. All receptors come from a woman in her twenties or thirties with COVID-19, enrolled during active disease.

The J gene is TRBJ1-5, the V gene TRBV2, with 9 bases that match TRBD1. The J segment lost 4 bases and the V segment lost 6 bases, leaving 10 bases of the junction unmatched. Germline CDR1 is SNHLY and CDR2 is FYNNEI. This CDR3 has 16 residues. The CDR3 region is CASRAHRGRGNQPQHF. CDR3 in DNA: TGTGCCAGCAGGGCCCACAGGGGGCGCGGGAATCAGCCCCAGCATTTT.

The chain has TRBV9 and TRBJ1-5; no clear D. The CDR3 spans 14 residues. Trimming left V 2 bases short and J 0 bases short, with 6 bases between. In germline, CDR1 is SGDLS, CDR2 YYNGEE. The CDR3 is CASSVGLSNQPQHF. Here the CDR3 DNA reads TGTGCCAGCAGCGTGGGCCTTAGCAATCAGCCCCAGCATTTT.

The chain couples TRBV7-8 to TRBJ1-2; 7 positions agree with TRBD1. V lost 8 bases, J lost 0 bases, and 12 bases stayed unmatched. From germline, CDR1 is SGHVS and CDR2 FQNEAQ. CDR3 size: 16 residues. In DNA, the CDR3 is TGTGCCAGCGGCACCCGTCACAGGGGAGCTAACTATGGCTACACCTTC. Its protein product is CASGTRHRGANYGYTF.

This chain connects TRBV3-1 (or the pseudogene TRBV3-2) to TRBJ2-2; D remains unclear. Trimming pared 4 bases from V and 1 base from J, leaving 7 bases between. This CDR3 spans 14 amino acids. Germline values: CDR1 LGHDT, CDR2 YNNKEL (reference sequence). CDR3 DNA sequence: TGTGCCAGCAGCCCAACAAGGAACACCGGGGAGCTGTTTTTT. Encoded protein: CASSPTRNTGELFF.

The chain couples TRBV3-1 (or the pseudogene TRBV3-2) to TRBJ2-2, with D uncertain. The CDR3 covers 13 residues. Germline CDR1 and CDR2: LGHDT and YNNKEL (reference sequence). Trimming took off 1 base at V and 6 bases at J, with 6 bases between the two ends. The CDR3 DNA is TGTGCCAGCAGCCAAGCCCTTTCCGGGGAGCTGTTTTTT. This codes for CASSQALSGELFF.

The chain combines TRBV4-1 with TRBJ2-7, with 10 bases identical to TRBD2. Germline CDR1 and CDR2: MGHRA and YSYEKL. The CDR3 has 18 residues. Unmatched junction bases numbered 11, after V lost 0 bases and J lost 3 bases. CDR3 in DNA: TGCGCCAGCAGCCAAGAAGGGGCTAGCGGGGGAGAGGGCTACGAGCAGTACTTC. Translation: CASSQEGASGGEGYEQYF.

This clone showed up just once. This chain joins TRBV19 and TRBJ1-2; D may be TRBD1 (6 bases). CDR3 size: 13 residues. CDR1 and CDR2 (germline): LNHDA, SQIVND (reference sequence). V lost 3 bases and J 2 bases, leaving 7 bases between the germline ends. CDR3 nucleotides: TGTGCCAGTAGTATCGGGACAAACTATGGCTACACCTTC. Translated: CASSIGTNYGYTF. Full variable domain (missing parts from reference TRBV19 and TRBJ1-2): DGGITQSPKYLFRKEGQNVTLSCEQNLNHDAMYWYRQDPGQGLRLIYYSQIVNDFQKGDIAEGYSVSREKKESFPLTVTSAQKNPTAFYLCASSIGTNYGYTFGSGTRLTVV.

This chain connects TRBV3-1 (or the pseudogene TRBV3-2) to TRBJ2-5; 10 nucleotides match TRBD2. This CDR3 is built from 15 residues. Losses at the gene ends were 1 base for V and 6 bases for J; bases not matched to a gene: 5. The germline V gene encodes CDR1 LGHDT and CDR2 YNNKEL (reference sequence). The CDR3 region has the DNA TGTGCCAGCAGCCAAGCGAGCGGGGGGGCAAAGACCCAGTACTTC. It specifies CASSQASGGAKTQYF.

The chain couples TRBV4-1 to TRBJ2-5; 7 positions match TRBD1. The CDR3 has 14 residues. Germline CDR1 is MGHRA and CDR2 is YSYEKL. The junction had 5 bases not matched to a gene; V was cut back by 1 base and J by 6 bases. The CDR3 reads CASSQGQGMKTQYF. The CDR3 DNA is TGCGCCAGCAGCCAAGGACAGGGAATGAAGACCCAGTACTTC.

This sequence joins TRBV7-9 and TRBJ2-7; D remains unclear. Trimming shortened V by 5 bases and J by 0 bases, and 11 bases separated the two germline ends. The germline CDR1 and CDR2 sequences are SEHNR and FQNEAQ (reference sequence). CDR3 length: 14 residues. The chain's CDR3 is CASSPPGFSYEQYF. The CDR3 DNA sequence: TGTGCCAGCAGCCCTCCCGGGTTCTCCTACGAGCAGTACTTC.

The rearrangement links TRBV18 to TRBJ2-3; possible D gene TRBD1, 6 bases. The germline V gene has CDR1 KGHSH and CDR2 LQKENI. CDR3 size: 14 residues. The V gene lost 1 base and the J gene lost 4 bases, with 9 bases spanning the gap. In nucleotides, the CDR3 is TGTGCCAGCTCACCACAGACAGGCGCAGATACGCAGTATTTT. It specifies CASSPQTGADTQYF.

The chain uses TRBV6-1 and TRBJ2-5; unclear D gene. The CDR3 runs 14 residues. Germline loops: CDR1 MNHNS, CDR2 SASEGT. V dropped 2 bases and J dropped 1 base, with 8 bases sitting between them. The CDR3 nucleotides read TGTGCCAGCAGTGAAACAGTTTCCCAAGAGACCCAGTACTTC. As protein: CASSETVSQETQYF.

This clone was found a few times. Written as DNA, the CDR3 is TGTGCCTGGAACCGGGAAGGGCCCTCCTATAATTCACCCCTCCACTTT. Translating gives CAWNREGPSYNSPLHF. J is TRBJ1-6 and V is TRBV30; D not certain. CDR3 length: 16 residues. Germline V lookup: CDR1 GTSNPN, CDR2 SVGIG (reference sequence). V gave up 4 bases and J gave up 0 bases, with 13 bases separating them.

V gene TRBV19 combines with J gene TRBJ1-2; maybe TRBD1 (5 bases). V was cut by 6 bases and J by 0 bases, with 11 bases left in between. CDR3 length equals 14 residues. CDR1 and CDR2 (germline): LNHDA, SQIVND (reference sequence). CDR3 protein: CASSQTVSNYGYTF. In DNA form, the CDR3 reads TGTGCCAGTAGCCAGACAGTCTCTAACTATGGCTACACCTTC.

The genes are TRBV7-2 and TRBJ1-5; TRBD1 might be the D (6 bases). CDR3 length equals 15 residues. The V gene's germline CDR1 is SGHTA and CDR2 FQGNSA. The ends were cut back, 5 bases at V and 6 bases at J, with 17 bases in the middle. The CDR3 DNA follows: TGTGCCAGCAGCCTAAGGGGGGGCCCGGGTCAGCCCCAGCATTTT. It yields the protein CASSLRGGPGQPQHF.

The chain couples TRBV7-7 to TRBJ2-3; D unclear. Trimming left V 1 base short and J 0 bases short, with 8 bases between. CDR3 size: 15 residues. Germline values: CDR1 SSHAT, CDR2 FNYEAQ (reference sequence). As DNA, the CDR3 is TGTGCCAGCAGCTTAGACTTGCACAGCACAGATACGCAGTATTTT. This translates into CASSLDLHSTDTQYF.

The V call is TRBV9, the J call TRBJ2-3; D might be TRBD2 (5 bases). The CDR3 extends over 15 amino acids. From germline, CDR1 is SGDLS and CDR2 YYNGEE. Trimming took off 2 bases at V and 8 bases at J, with 18 bases between the two ends. CDR3 loop: CASSVLDEGVATQYF. The CDR3 region has the DNA TGTGCCAGCAGCGTTCTCGATGAGGGAGTTGCTACGCAGTATTTT.

The V and J genes are TRBV5-6 and TRBJ2-7, with D hard to call. CDR1 is SGHDT, CDR2 YYEEEE, per germline. This CDR3 comprises 12 residues. V gave up 4 bases and J gave up 3 bases, with 8 bases separating them. Here the CDR3 reads CASSNPGYEQYV. The CDR3 coding sequence is TGTGCCAGCAGCAACCCCGGCTACGAGCAGTACGTC.

This chain links TRBV11-3 with TRBJ2-1; 8 positions agree with TRBD1. The CDR3 is made up of 17 amino acids. J lost 3 bases, V lost 1 base, and 8 bases had no gene match. Germline-derived CDR1 and CDR2 are SGHNT and YENEEA. CDR3 in amino acids: CASSLGYGQGFYNEQFF. For the CDR3, the DNA is TGTGCCAGCAGCTTAGGGTACGGACAGGGCTTCTACAATGAGCAGTTCTTC.

This chain uses TRBV18 with TRBJ1-5; TRBD1 matches at 7 bases. The CDR3 sequence is 14 residues long. Looked up from germline, CDR1 is KGHSH and CDR2 is LQKENI. J lost 6 bases, V lost 6 bases, and 8 bases had no gene match. The CDR3 loop reads CASSDYRGGQPQHF. The DNA for the CDR3 is TGTGCCAGCTCGGATTACAGGGGTGGTCAGCCCCAGCATTTT.

This chain joins TRBV6-4 and TRBJ2-3; D is possibly TRBD2 (7 bases). Trimming took off 3 bases at V and 1 base at J, with 11 bases between the two ends. This CDR3 region has 15 residues. Per the germline V gene, CDR1 is MRHNA and CDR2 is SNTAGT. The DNA for the CDR3 is TGTGCCAGCAGTGAGGGGGCGGGGGGCACAGATACGCAGTATTTT. Residues: CASSEGAGGTDTQYF.